The 3 T cell receptor beta chains listed next were all sequenced from one sample in a study of shared clonotypes between healthy human individuals. Profiling relied on immunoSEQ multiplex PCR, and the TCRdb table lists in-frame clones only, not all of them. Of roughly 500,000 clones listed, approximately 95% are singletons. The sequenced sample was naive CD4+ T cells sorted from blood. Subset here: CD45RA+ positively selected. These receptors were collected from a woman aged 30 to 39 in good health.

V and J are TRBV28 and TRBJ1-5, with no clear D. The CDR3 totals 14 residues. Trimming cost V 5 bases and J 2 bases, with 10 bases left between them. Germline assignment: CDR1 MDHEN and CDR2 SYDVKM. The CDR3 loop is CASSVGGGNQPQHF. DNA of the CDR3: TGTGCCAGCAGTGTCGGAGGAGGCAATCAGCCCCAGCATTTT.

This chain links TRBV28 with TRBJ2-7; 9 positions agree with TRBD1. The CDR3 sequence is 15 residues long. Germline values: CDR1 MDHEN, CDR2 SYDVKM. Trimming took 6 bases from V and 1 from J; bases not matched to a gene: 7. CDR3 amino acids: CASSENRGQSYEQYF. CDR3 sequence (DNA): TGTGCCAGCAGCGAAAACAGGGGGCAGTCCTACGAGCAGTACTTC. The whole variable domain, filled in from reference TRBV28 and TRBJ2-7, reads DVKVTQSSRYLVKRTGEKVFLECVQDMDHENMFWYRQDPGLGLRLIYFSYDVKMKEKGDIPEGYSVSREKKERFSLILESASTNQTSMYLCASSENRGQSYEQYFGPGTRLTVT.

A single count supports this clone. This chain connects TRBV6-1 to TRBJ2-7; a possible D gene is TRBD1 (5 bases). Germline-derived CDR1 and CDR2 are MNHNS and SASEGT. V was clipped by 6 bases and J by 6 bases, with 21 bases between them. The CDR3 loop spans 15 amino acids. CDR3 nucleotides: TGTGCCAGCAGCATAACCGGCAGGGCTCTTCGCGAGCAGTACTTC. Its protein is CASSITGRALREQYF.